The sequence of this T cell receptor beta chain was determined in a study of OX40 agonist ivuxolimab in advanced cancers. Study-wide context: Ivuxolimab, which targeted the costimulatory receptor OX40 (CD134), was an agonistic, fully human IgG2 monoclonal antibody. Prior anti-PD-1, anti-PD-L1 or anti-CTLA-4 therapy was permitted, and about two fifths of dose-escalation patients had received checkpoint inhibitors. Partial responses occurred in three dose-escalation patients: two with cutaneous melanoma and one with hepatocellular carcinoma. Among the roughly 50 dose-escalation patients, approximately 20 had hepatocellular carcinoma, about 15 melanoma, 9 renal cell carcinoma and 9 head and neck cancer. Intravenous ivuxolimab was administered to patients every 2 weeks at six dose levels: 0.01, 0.1, 0.3, 1.5, 3 and 10 mg/kg. The monotherapy dose-escalation portion (N of about 52 patients) of the phase I ivuxolimab trial is reported in the paper. Peripheral TCRbeta sequencing aimed to test whether ivuxolimab altered TCR sequence diversity and caused clonal T-cell expansion. In the dose-escalation cohort, 82.7% of patients were male, and the mean age was around 60 years, with a range of 23 to 79. Broader findings and caveats from the paper: At doses of 0.1 to 3.0 mg/kg, clonal expansion of both CD4+ and CD8+ blood T cells was observed from baseline to week 6. Low levels of normalized T-cell clonal expansion were also seen in some nonresponding patients. In partial responders in the 0.1-3.0 mg/kg groups, normalized peripheral clonal expansion was found to be among the lowest, especially among CD8+ T cells. Antigen specificity was not determined for the clonally expanded peripheral T cells. After ivuxolimab, more expanded clones were found on average in CD8+ T cells than in CD4+ T cells.

The trial excluded patients who had a history of autoimmune disease or were on systemic immunosuppression. Peripheral blood for TCR sequencing was collected from all dose cohorts at baseline, on cycle 4 day 1, and on cycle 7 day 1. The samples were drawn from a first-in-human, open-label, multicenter phase I dose-escalation trial of ivuxolimab. The trial enrolled adults with locally advanced or metastatic head and neck squamous cell, hepatocellular, melanoma or renal cell carcinoma. Before TCR sequencing, CD4+ and CD8+ T cells were separately sorted from peripheral blood. Genomic DNA was extracted from sorted cells for sequencing of the TCRbeta CDR3 region. TCRbeta CDR3 regions were sequenced using the immunoSEQ Assay. TCRdb stores this immuneACCESS table with in-frame sequences only. Part of the clones is absent; in the studies checked, under half of the shortfall reflects unresolved V genes, and no reason is known for the rest. The sample table shows almost 65,000 clones, and roughly 83% are seen once. The top ten clones comprise around 0.7% of the sample.

A single count supports this clone. Its antigen is not yet known. No qualities accompany the bases; no much larger clone lies one base away. The CDR3 covers 15 residues, taking in both the cysteine and the phenylalanine. Only the CDR3 region is kept as DNA, spanning 45 bases read in frame from base 1. Deletion took 7 bases off V and 3 bases off J, with a span of 15 bases between the germline ends. CDR1 and CDR2 are drawn from the germline V gene: MGHRA, YSYEKL. The sequence joins TRBV4-1 to TRBJ1-4; the D gene cannot be named for sure. Specimen: CD4+ or CD8+ T cells sorted from blood, collected in a trial of the OX40 agonist ivuxolimab. This receptor was obtained from an adult with an advanced solid tumor such as melanoma, head and neck, liver or kidney cancer. The CDR3 reads as follows: CASKWRAGANEKLFF. The DNA reads TGCGCCAGCAAGTGGCGGGCAGGTGCTAATGAAAAACTGTTTTTT.